The entry below gives a single TCR beta chain sequence along with its context. Sequenced by immunoSEQ multiplex PCR; TCRdb stores in-frame clones only, minus some. The sample records 3,500 to 4,500 clones, 60% to 85% being singletons. The record originates from a study of graft-versus-host responses after intestinal transplantation. Turning to the study itself: For around three years after anti-thymocyte globulin induction, all recipients took tacrolimus and steroids.

The CDR3 totals 11 residues. Germline V gene lookup returns CDR1 DFQATT and CDR2 SNEGSKA (reference sequence). Trimming took off 8 bases at V and 4 bases at J, with 12 bases between the two ends. Time point given: postoperative day 105 after intestinal transplantation (dayNNNN = postoperative day). Processing released intraepithelial and lamina propria lymphocytes from the graft tissue. The sequence was collected from a human patient who received an intestinal transplant, so some T cells may come from the graft donor. This specimen was ileum tissue, taken 105 days after intestinal transplantation. The genes are TRBV20-1 and TRBJ2-7; D is perhaps TRBD2 (5 bases). The CDR3 spells CSTGSQYEQYF. The CDR3 region has the DNA TGCAGTACGGGGTCCCAATACGAGCAGTACTTC.